The sequence of this T cell receptor (beta chain) was determined in a study of naive CD8 T cells in extremely preterm neonates. Trimming took 0 bases from V and 2 from J; bases not matched to a gene: 9. Germline CDR1 and CDR2: SGHDT and YYEEEE. This CDR3 has 18 amino acids. Notes on this clone: Its antigen is not identified.

Measured with immunoSEQ multiplex PCR; TCRdb has only the in-frame clones, and not every one. Of 4,000 to 5,000 clones in the sample, roughly 97% were seen once. Cord blood came from elective full-term cesareans at roughly 37-41 weeks without labor or membrane rupture. Findings of the study overall: Limitations included small sample size and variable preterm productive templates.

The V and J genes are TRBV5-6 and TRBJ2-3; 10 bases match TRBD2. The TCR sequence derives from a newborn in good health. The sequencing sample was made of naive CD8+ T cells from cord blood. The CDR3 sequence: CASSLVPSGGHYTDTQYF. The CDR3 nucleotides are TGTGCCAGCAGCTTGGTCCCTAGCGGGGGCCACTACACAGATACGCAGTATTTT.